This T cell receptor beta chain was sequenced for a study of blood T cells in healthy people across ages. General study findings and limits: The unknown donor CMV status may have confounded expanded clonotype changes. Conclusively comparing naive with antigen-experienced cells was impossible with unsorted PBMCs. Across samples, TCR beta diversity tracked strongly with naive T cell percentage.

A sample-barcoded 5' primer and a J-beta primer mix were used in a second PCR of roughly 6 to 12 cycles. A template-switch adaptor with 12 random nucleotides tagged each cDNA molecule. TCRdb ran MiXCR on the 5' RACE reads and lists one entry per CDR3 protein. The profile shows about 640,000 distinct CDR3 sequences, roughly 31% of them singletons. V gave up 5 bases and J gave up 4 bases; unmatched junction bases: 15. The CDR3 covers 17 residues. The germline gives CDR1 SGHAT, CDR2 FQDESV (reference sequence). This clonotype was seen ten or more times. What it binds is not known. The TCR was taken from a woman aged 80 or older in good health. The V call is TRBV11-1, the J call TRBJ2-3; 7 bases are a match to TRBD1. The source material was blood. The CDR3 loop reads CASSPYSTGWDADTQYF. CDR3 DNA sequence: TGTGCCAGCAGCCCATATTCGACAGGGTGGGACGCAGATACGCAGTATTTT.